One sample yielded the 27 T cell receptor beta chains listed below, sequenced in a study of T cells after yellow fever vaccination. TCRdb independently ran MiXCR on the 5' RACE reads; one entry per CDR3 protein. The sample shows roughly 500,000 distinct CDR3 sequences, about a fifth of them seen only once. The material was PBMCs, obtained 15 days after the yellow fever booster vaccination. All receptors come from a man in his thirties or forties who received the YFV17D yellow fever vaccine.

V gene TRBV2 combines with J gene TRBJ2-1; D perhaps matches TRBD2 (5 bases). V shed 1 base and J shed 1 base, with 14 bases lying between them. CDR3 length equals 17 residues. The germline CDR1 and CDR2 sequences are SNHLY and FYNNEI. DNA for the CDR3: TGTGCCAGCAGTGAAGGGTACGAGGGATCTTCCTACAATGAGCAGTTCTTC. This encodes CASSEGYEGSSYNEQFF.

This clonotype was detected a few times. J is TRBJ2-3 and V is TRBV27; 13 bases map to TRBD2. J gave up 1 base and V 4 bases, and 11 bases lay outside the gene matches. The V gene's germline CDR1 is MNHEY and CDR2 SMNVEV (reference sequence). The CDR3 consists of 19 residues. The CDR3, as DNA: TGTGCCAGCAGTTCTCCCGGACTAGCGGGAGTACACCGCACAGATACGCAGTATTTT. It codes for CASSSPGLAGVHRTDTQYF.

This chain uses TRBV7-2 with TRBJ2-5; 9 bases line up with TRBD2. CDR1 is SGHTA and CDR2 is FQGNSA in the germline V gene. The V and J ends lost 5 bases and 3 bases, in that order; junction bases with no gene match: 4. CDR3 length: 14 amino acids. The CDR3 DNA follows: TGTGCCAGCAGCGTAGGACTAGCGAAAGAGACCCAGTACTTC. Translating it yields CASSVGLAKETQYF.

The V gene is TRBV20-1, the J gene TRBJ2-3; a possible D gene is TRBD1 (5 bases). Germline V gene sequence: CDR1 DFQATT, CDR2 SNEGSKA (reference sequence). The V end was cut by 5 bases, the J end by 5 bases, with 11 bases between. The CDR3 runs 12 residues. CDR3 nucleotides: TGCAGTGCTCAGGGTGCTAGAGATACGCAGTATTTT. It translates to CSAQGARDTQYF.

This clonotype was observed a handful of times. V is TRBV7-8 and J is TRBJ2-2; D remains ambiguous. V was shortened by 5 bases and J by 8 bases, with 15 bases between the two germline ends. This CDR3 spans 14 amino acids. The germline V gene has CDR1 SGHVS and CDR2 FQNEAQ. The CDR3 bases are TGTGCCAGCAGCCAGCCGGATGGGTTGGGGGAGCTGTTTTTT. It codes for CASSQPDGLGELFF.

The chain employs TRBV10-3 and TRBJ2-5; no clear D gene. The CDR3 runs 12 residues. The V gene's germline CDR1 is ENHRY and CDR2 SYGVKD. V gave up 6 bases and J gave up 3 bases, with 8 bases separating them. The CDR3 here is CAISPVEETQYF. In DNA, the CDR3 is TGTGCCATCAGCCCTGTGGAAGAGACCCAGTACTTC.

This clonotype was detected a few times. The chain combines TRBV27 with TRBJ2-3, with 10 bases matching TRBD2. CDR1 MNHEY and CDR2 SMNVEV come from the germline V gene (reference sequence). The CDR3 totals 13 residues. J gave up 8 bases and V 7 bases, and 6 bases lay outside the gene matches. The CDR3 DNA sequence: TGTGCCAGCAAAAGCGGGAGGGAGGTTACGCAGTATTTT. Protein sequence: CASKSGREVTQYF.

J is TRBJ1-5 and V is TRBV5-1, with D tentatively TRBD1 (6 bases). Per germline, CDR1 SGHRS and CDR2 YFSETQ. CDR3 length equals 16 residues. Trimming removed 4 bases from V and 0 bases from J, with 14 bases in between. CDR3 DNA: TGCGCCAGCAGCGAACAGGGTCTCGATAGCAATCAGCCCCAGCATTTT. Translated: CASSEQGLDSNQPQHF.

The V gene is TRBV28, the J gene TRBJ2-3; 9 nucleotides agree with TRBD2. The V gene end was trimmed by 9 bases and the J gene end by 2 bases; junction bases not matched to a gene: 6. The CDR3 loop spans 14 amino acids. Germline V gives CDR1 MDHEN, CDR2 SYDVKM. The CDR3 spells CASTLAGLTDTQYF. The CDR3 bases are TGTGCCAGTACACTAGCGGGCCTCACAGATACGCAGTATTTT.

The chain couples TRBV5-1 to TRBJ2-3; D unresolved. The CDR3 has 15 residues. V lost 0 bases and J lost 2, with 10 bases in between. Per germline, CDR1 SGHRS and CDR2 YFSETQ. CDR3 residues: CASSLDTAPTDTQYF. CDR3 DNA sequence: TGCGCCAGCAGCTTGGATACTGCTCCCACAGATACGCAGTATTTT.

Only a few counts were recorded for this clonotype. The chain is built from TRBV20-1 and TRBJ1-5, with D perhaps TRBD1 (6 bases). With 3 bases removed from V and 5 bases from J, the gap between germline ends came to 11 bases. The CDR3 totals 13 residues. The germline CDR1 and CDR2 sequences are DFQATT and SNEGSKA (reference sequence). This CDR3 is CSASRRGDQPQHF. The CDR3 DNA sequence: TGCAGTGCTAGTCGCAGGGGAGATCAGCCCCAGCATTTT.

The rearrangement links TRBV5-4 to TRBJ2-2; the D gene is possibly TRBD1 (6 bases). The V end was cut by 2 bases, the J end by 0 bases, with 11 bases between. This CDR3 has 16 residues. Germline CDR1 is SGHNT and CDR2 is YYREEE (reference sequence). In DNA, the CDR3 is TGTGCCAGCAGCTTTGATGGACAGTCGAACACCGGGGAGCTGTTTTTT. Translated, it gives CASSFDGQSNTGELFF.

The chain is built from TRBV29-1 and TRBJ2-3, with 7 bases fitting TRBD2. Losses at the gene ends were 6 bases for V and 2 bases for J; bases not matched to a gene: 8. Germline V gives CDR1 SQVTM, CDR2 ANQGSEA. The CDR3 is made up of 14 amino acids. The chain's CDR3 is CSVGGWPFTDTQYF. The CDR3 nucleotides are TGCAGCGTGGGAGGGTGGCCCTTCACAGATACGCAGTATTTT.

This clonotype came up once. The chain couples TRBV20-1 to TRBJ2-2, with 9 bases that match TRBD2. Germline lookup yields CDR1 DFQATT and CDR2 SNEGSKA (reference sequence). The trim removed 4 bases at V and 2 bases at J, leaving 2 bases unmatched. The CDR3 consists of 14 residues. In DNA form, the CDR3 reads TGCAGTGCTACAGCGGGAGGTAACACCGGGGAGCTGTTTTTT. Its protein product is CSATAGGNTGELFF.

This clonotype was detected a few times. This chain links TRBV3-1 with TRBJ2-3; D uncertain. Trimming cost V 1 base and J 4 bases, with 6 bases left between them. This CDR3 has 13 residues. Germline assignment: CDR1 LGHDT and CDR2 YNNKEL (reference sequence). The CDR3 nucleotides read TGTGCCAGCAGCCAAGGGTCCCCAGATACGCAGTATTTT. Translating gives CASSQGSPDTQYF.

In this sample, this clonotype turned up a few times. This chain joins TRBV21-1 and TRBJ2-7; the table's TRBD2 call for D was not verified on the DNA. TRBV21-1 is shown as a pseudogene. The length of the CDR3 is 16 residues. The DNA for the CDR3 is TGTGCCAGCAGCCCCCCCCGCGGGAGGGCATCCTACGAGCAGTACTTC. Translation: CASSPPRGRASYEQYF.

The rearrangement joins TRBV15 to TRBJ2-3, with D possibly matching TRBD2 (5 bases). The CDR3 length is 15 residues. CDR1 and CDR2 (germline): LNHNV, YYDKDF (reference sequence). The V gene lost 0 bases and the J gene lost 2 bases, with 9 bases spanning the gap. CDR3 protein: CATSREISATDTQYF. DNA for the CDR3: TGTGCCACCAGCAGAGAAATTAGCGCCACAGATACGCAGTATTTT.

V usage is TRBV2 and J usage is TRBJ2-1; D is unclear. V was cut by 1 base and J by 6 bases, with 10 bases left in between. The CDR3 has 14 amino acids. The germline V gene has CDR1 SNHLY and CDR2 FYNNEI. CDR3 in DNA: TGTGCCAGCAGTGAAGGCCTCTCTAGCAATGAGCAGTTCTTC. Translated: CASSEGLSSNEQFF.

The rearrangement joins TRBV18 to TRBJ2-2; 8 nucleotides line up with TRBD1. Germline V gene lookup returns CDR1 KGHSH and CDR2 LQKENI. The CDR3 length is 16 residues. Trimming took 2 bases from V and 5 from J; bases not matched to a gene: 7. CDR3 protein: CASSPADRVPTGELFF. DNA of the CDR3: TGTGCCAGCTCACCAGCGGACAGGGTCCCTACCGGGGAGCTGTTTTTT.

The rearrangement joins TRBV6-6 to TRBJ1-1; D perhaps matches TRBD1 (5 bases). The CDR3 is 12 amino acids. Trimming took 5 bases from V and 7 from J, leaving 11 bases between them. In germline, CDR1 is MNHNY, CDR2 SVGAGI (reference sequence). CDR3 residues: CASSGGGYEAFF. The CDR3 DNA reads TGTGCCAGCAGTGGGGGGGGGTATGAAGCTTTCTTT.

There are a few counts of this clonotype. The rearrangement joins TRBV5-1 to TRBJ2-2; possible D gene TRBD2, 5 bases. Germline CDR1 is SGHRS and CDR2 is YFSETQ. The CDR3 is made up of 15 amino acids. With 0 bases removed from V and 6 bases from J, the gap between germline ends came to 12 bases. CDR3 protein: CASSLGGKVSGELFF. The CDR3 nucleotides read TGCGCCAGCAGCTTGGGAGGGAAAGTATCCGGGGAGCTGTTTTTT. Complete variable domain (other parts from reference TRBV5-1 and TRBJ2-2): KAGVTQTPRYLIKTRGQQVTLSCSPISGHRSVSWYQQTPGQGLQFLFEYFSETQRNKGNFPGRFSGRQFSNSRSEMNVSTLELGDSALYLCASSLGGKVSGELFFGEGSRLTVL.

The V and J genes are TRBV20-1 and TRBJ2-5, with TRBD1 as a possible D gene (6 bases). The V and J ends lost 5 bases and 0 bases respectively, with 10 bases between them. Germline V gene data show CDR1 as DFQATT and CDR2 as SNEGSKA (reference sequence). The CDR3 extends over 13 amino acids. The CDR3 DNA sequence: TGCAGTGCTCATGACAGGAACCAAGAGACCCAGTACTTC. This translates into CSAHDRNQETQYF.

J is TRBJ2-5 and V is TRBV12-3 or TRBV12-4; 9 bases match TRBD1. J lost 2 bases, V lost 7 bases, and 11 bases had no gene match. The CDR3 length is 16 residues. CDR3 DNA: TGTGCCAGCAACCTTAGAGGGACAGGGCCTCAAGAGACCCAGTACTTC. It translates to CASNLRGTGPQETQYF.

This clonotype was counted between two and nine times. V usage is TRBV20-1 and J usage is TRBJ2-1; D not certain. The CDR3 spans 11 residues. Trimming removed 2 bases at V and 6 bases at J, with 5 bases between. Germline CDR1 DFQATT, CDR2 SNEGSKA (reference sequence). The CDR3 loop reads CSARWFNEQFF. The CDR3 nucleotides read TGCAGTGCTAGATGGTTCAATGAGCAGTTCTTC.

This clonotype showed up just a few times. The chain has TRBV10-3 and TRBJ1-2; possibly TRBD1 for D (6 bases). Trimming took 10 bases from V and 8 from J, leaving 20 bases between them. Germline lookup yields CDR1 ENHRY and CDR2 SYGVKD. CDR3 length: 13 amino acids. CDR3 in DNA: TGTGCCACCTACTCGGGACACAAGGAGGGCTACACCTTC. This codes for CATYSGHKEGYTF.

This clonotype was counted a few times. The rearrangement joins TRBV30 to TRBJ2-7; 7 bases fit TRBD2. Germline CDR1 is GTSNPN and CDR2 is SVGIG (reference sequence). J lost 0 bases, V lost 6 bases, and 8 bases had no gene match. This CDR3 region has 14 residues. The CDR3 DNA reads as TGTGCCTGTATTACCGGGACTACCTCCTACGAGCAGTACTTC. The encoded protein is CACITGTTSYEQYF. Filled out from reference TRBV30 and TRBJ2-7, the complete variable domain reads SQTIHQWPATLVQPVGSPLSLECTVEGTSNPNLYWYRQAAGRGLQLLFYSVGIGQISSEVPQNLSASRPQDRQFILSSKKLLLSDSGFYLCACITGTTSYEQYFGPGTRLTVT.

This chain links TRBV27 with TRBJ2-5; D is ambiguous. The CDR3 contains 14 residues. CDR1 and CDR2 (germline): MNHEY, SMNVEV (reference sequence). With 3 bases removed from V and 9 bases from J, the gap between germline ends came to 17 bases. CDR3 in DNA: TGTGCCAGCAGTTTTTCGGCAGGCTTTAGGGCCCAGTACTTC. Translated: CASSFSAGFRAQYF.